These T cell receptor beta chains were read from a single sample in a study of CD8 T cells in ankylosing spondylitis. Using its own MiXCR run on the 5' RACE reads, TCRdb lists one record per CDR3 protein. This table has hundreds of thousands of distinct CDR3 sequences, 17% appearing once. Input material: blood, either unsorted or a sorted T cell fraction (not recorded which). The receptors derive from a male donor with ankylosing spondylitis. CDR3s include the opening cysteine and the closing phenylalanine or tryptophan. The D gene is left open where the match is weak. The size of a clone is reported for some rows only, either as once, few or many, or as a class for expanded clones.

>TRBJ2-7|.|TRBV20-1|few
CSAREMRDPTYEQYF
TGCAGTGCTAGAGAGATGAGAGATCCAACCTACGAGCAGTACTTC
>TRBJ1-2|.|TRBV6-1|few
CASRSPTGAYGYTF
TGTGCCAGCAGAAGCCCGACAGGCGCTTACGGCTACACCTTC
>TRBJ1-6|TRBD1|TRBV15|.
CATRTGTGINSPLHF
TGTGCCACCAGAACCGGGACAGGGATCAATTCACCCCTCCACTTT
>TRBJ1-1|.|TRBV3-1|.
CASSQAGRGPEAFF
TGTGCCAGCAGCCAGGCTGGACGGGGTCCCGAAGCTTTCTTT
>TRBJ2-2|TRBD1|TRBV18|.
CASSRAGTGNTGELFF
TGTGCCAGCTCACGAGCCGGGACAGGGAACACCGGGGAGCTGTTTTTT
>TRBJ2-5|TRBD2|TRBV7-8|few
CASSLLAGEHETQYF
TGTGCCAGCAGCTTACTAGCGGGGGAACATGAGACCCAGTACTTC
>TRBJ2-3|.|TRBV5-1|few
CASSLGRGHTDTQYF
TGCGCCAGCAGCTTGGGTCGGGGACACACAGATACGCAGTATTTT
>TRBJ2-1|.|TRBV5-6|.
CASRSMRNEQFF
TGTGCCAGCAGGAGCATGCGGAATGAGCAGTTCTTC
>TRBJ1-1|TRBD1|TRBV20-1|few
CSALDRVGYTEAFF
TGCAGTGCCCTTGACAGGGTCGGGTACACTGAAGCTTTCTTT
>TRBJ2-1|.|TRBV6-2/TRBV6-3|few
CASSYKMTSANEQFF
TGTGCCAGCAGTTATAAGATGACTAGTGCCAATGAGCAGTTCTTC
>TRBJ2-3|TRBD2|TRBV6-1|many
CASSPLAGSTDTQYF
TGTGCCAGCAGTCCCCTAGCGGGGAGCACAGATACGCAGTATTTT
>TRBJ1-2|TRBD1|TRBV5-4|.
CASSSRGRGNYGYTF
TGTGCCAGCAGCTCCAGGGGGCGCGGTAACTATGGCTACACCTTC
>TRBJ2-1|TRBD1|TRBV3-1|few
CASSRQGGYNEQFF
TGTGCCAGCAGCCGACAGGGTGGGTACAATGAGCAGTTCTTC
>TRBJ2-1|.|TRBV20-1|.
CSASGEYAYNEQFF
TGCAGTGCTAGCGGGGAGTACGCCTACAATGAGCAGTTCTTC
>TRBJ1-5|.|TRBV7-9|many
CASQGDWGSNQPQHF
TGTGCCAGCCAAGGGGATTGGGGAAGCAATCAGCCCCAGCATTTT
>TRBJ2-1|TRBD1|TRBV11-1|.
CASSLAGQGTFNEQFF
TGTGCCAGCAGCTTAGCGGGACAGGGGACTTTTAATGAGCAGTTCTTC
>TRBJ1-5|.|TRBV3-1|few
CASSHGGNLGQPQHF
TGTGCCAGCAGCCACGGGGGTAATTTAGGTCAGCCCCAGCATTTT
>TRBJ1-4|.|TRBV7-3|few
CANGPNEKLFF
TGTGCCAACGGCCCGAATGAAAAACTGTTTTTT
>TRBJ2-2|.|TRBV28|few
CASRLGRMAGELFF
TGTGCCAGCAGACTGGGTAGGATGGCCGGGGAGCTGTTTTTT
>TRBJ2-7|TRBD2|TRBV10-3|few
CAISDPAGTYEQYF
TGTGCCATCAGTGACCCAGCGGGGACCTACGAGCAGTACTTC
>TRBJ1-6|TRBD1|TRBV3-1|.
CASSHRQGANSSPLHF
TGTGCCAGCAGCCACCGACAGGGCGCTAATTCTTCACCCCTCCACTTT
>TRBJ1-5|TRBD1|TRBV24-1|many
CATSDHGTDQPQHF
TGTGCCACCAGTGATCATGGGACAGATCAGCCCCAGCATTTT
>TRBJ2-5|.|TRBV10-1|.
CASSEGGQETQYF
TGCGCCAGCAGTGAAGGGGGCCAAGAGACCCAGTACTTC
>TRBJ2-1|.|TRBV5-1|few
CASSLDAGNYNEQFF
TGCGCCAGCAGCTTGGATGCGGGAAACTACAATGAGCAGTTCTTC
>TRBJ2-3|TRBD2|TRBV5-1|many
CASSLASGGSTDTQYF
TGCGCCAGCAGCTTGGCCTCGGGAGGCAGCACAGATACGCAGTATTTT
>TRBJ2-7|TRBD2|TRBV20-1|.
CSGTSGSIYEQYF
TGCAGCGGTACTAGCGGGAGTATCTACGAGCAGTACTTC
>TRBJ2-5|.|TRBV18|few
CASSPRRTPQETQYF
TGTGCCAGCTCACCACGAAGGACCCCACAAGAGACCCAGTACTTC
>TRBJ2-7|TRBD2|TRBV29-1|few
CSVASGYEQYF
TGCAGCGTCGCTAGCGGATACGAGCAGTACTTC
>TRBJ2-7|TRBD2|TRBV12-3/TRBV12-4|.
CASPPGLAGAYEQYF
TGTGCCAGCCCCCCGGGACTAGCGGGCGCCTACGAGCAGTACTTC
>TRBJ2-7|TRBD2|TRBV7-2|many
CASSFSGFSYEQYF
TGTGCCAGCAGCTTTAGCGGGTTCTCCTACGAGCAGTACTTC
>TRBJ1-1|.|TRBV5-1|few
CASSFAQVFGDNTEAFF
TGCGCCAGCAGCTTCGCACAGGTATTCGGGGACAACACTGAAGCTTTCTTT
>TRBJ2-7|TRBD2|TRBV3-1|few
CASSQPGLAQQYF
TGTGCCAGCAGCCAACCGGGACTAGCCCAGCAGTACTTC
>TRBJ1-2|.|TRBV10-3|few
CAISESRSGYTF
TGTGCCATCAGTGAGTCGAGGTCGGGCTACACCTTC
>TRBJ2-4|TRBD1|TRBV7-3|.
CASSLTRGQGAKNIQYF
TGTGCCAGCAGCTTAACGAGGGGACAGGGGGCCAAAAACATTCAGTACTTC
>TRBJ2-7|.|TRBV29-1|.
CSVSLARTGSEQYF
TGCAGCGTTTCCCTAGCCCGCACTGGAAGCGAGCAGTACTTC